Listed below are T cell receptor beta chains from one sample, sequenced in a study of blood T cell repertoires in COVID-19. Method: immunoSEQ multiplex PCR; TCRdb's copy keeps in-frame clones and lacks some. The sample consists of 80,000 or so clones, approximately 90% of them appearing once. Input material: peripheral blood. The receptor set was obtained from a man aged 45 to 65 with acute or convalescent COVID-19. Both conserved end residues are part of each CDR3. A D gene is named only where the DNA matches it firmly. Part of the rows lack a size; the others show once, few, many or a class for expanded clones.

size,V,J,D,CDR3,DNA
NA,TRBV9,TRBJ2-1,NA,CASSPDRDDQFF,TGTGCCAGCAGCCCCGACCGGGATGATCAGTTCTTC
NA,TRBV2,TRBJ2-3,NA,CASSEAGVLDTQYF,TGTGCCAGCAGTGAAGCGGGAGTTTTAGATACGCAGTATTTT
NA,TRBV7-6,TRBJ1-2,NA,CASSSHSFF,TGTGCCAGCAGCTCACACAGCTTCTTC
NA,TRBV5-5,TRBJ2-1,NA,CASSLVAALSSYNEQFF,TGTGCCAGCAGCTTAGTAGCGGCCCTGAGCTCCTACAATGAGCAGTTCTTC
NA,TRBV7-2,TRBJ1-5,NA,CASSSSSRGGQPQHF,TGTGCCAGCAGCTCTAGCTCCCGAGGTGGTCAGCCCCAGCATTTT
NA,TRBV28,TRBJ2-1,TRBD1,CASSPGQEVPNEQFF,TGTGCCAGCAGTCCGGGACAGGAGGTTCCGAATGAGCAGTTCTTC
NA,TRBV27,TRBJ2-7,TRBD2,CASSFRGGPYEQYF,TGTGCCAGCAGTTTCCGGGGGGGGCCCTACGAGCAGTACTTC
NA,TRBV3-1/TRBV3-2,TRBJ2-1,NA,CASSQAGEQFF,TGTGCCAGCAGCCAAGCGGGTGAGCAGTTCTTC
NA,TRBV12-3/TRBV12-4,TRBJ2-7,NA,CASSITGGGEQYF,TGTGCCAGCAGCATCACAGGGGGGGGCGAGCAGTACTTC
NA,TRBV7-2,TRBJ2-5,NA,CASSLGPAEETQYF,TGTGCCAGCAGCTTAGGACCAGCGGAAGAGACCCAGTACTTC
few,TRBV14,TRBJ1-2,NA,CASSPRRDAPGYTF,TGTGCCAGCAGCCCCCGGCGGGATGCACCCGGCTACACCTTC
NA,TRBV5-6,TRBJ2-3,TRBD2,CASSLLAGGTDTQYF,TGTGCCAGCAGCTTACTAGCGGGGGGGACAGATACGCAGTATTTT
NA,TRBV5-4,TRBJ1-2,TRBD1,CASTRQGARDYGYTF,TGTGCCAGCACACGACAGGGGGCGAGGGACTATGGCTACACCTTC
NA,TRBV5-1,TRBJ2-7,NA,CASSLGGTASYEQYF,TGCGCCAGCAGCTTAGGAGGGACAGCAAGCTACGAGCAGTACTTC
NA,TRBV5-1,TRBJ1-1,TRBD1,CASSPGILGQGAFF,TGCGCCAGCAGCCCGGGTATTCTAGGACAGGGTGCTTTCTTT
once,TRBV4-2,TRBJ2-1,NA,CASSQESRTYNEQFF,TGTGCCAGCAGCCAAGAGTCTAGAACTTACAATGAGCAGTTCTTC
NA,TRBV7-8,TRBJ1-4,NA,CASSSVEKLFF,TGTGCCAGCAGCTCTGTAGAAAAACTGTTTTTT
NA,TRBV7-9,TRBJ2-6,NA,CASSLDRVGGANVLTF,TGTGCCAGCAGCTTAGACAGGGTCGGTGGGGCCAACGTCCTGACTTTC
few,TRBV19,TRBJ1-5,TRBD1,CASTPGQSNQPQHF,TGTGCCAGTACACCGGGACAGTCAAATCAGCCCCAGCATTTT
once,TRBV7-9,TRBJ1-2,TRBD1,CASSSGPRGQGGYTF,TGTGCCAGCAGCTCCGGCCCCAGGGGGCAGGGAGGCTACACCTTC
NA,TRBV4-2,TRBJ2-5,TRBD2,CASSQSTSGSWGAQYF,TGTGCCAGCAGCCAGAGTACTAGCGGGAGTTGGGGTGCCCAGTACTTC
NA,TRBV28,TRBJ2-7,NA,CASSLRRVSSYEQYF,TGTGCCAGCAGTTTAAGGCGGGTGAGCTCCTACGAGCAGTACTTC
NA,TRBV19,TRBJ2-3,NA,CASSIILEDTQYF,TGTGCCAGTAGTATAATCCTCGAGGATACGCAGTATTTT
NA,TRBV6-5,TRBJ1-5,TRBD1,CASGDRYNQPQHF,TGTGCTAGCGGGGACAGGTATAATCAGCCCCAGCATTTT
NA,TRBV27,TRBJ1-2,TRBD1,CASSLSQGEFGYTF,TGTGCCAGCAGTTTATCACAGGGGGAGTTCGGCTACACCTTC
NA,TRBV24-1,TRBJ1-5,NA,CATSDLQTRKGNQPQHF,TGTGCCACCAGTGATTTGCAAACTAGGAAGGGCAATCAGCCCCAGCATTTT
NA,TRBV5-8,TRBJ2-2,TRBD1,CASKWDRGAGELFF,TGTGCCAGCAAGTGGGACAGGGGAGCCGGGGAGCTGTTTTTT
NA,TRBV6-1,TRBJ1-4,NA,CASSDLDSINEKLFF,TGTGCCAGCAGTGATCTGGACAGTATTAATGAAAAACTGTTTTTT
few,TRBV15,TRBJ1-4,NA,CATSRDRATANEKLFF,TGTGCCACCAGCAGAGATCGGGCGACAGCTAATGAAAAACTGTTTTTT
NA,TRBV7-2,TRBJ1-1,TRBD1,CASSALTGGTEAFF,TGTGCCAGCAGCGCCCTGACAGGGGGCACTGAAGCTTTCTTT
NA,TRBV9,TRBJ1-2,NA,CASSGGEKGNYGYTF,TGTGCCAGCAGCGGTGGGGAAAAGGGGAACTATGGCTACACCTTC
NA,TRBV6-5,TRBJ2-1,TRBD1,CASSFGGQVHNEQFF,TGTGCCAGCAGTTTTGGGGGACAGGTTCACAATGAGCAGTTCTTC
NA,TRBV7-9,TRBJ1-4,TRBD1,CASSHWTGATNEKLFF,TGTGCCAGCAGCCATTGGACAGGGGCAACTAATGAAAAACTGTTTTTT
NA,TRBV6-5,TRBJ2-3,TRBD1,CASSRDRESDTQYF,TGTGCCAGCAGTAGGGACAGGGAATCAGATACGCAGTATTTT
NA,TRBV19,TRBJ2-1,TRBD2,CATSIPGTSGRASPFF,TGTGCCACTAGTATCCCCGGGACTAGCGGGAGGGCCTCTCCGTTCTTC
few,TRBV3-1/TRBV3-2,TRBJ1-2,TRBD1,CASRGNRDSPSYGYTF,TGTGCCAGCAGAGGCAACCGGGACAGCCCATCCTATGGCTACACCTTC
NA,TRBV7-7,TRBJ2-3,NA,CASSSGFTDTQYF,TGTGCCAGCAGTTCAGGGTTCACAGATACGCAGTATTTT
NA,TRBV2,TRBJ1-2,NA,CASLRVDYGYTF,TGTGCCAGCTTGAGGGTGGACTATGGCTACACCTTC
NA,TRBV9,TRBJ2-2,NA,CASSVGFSPSTGELFF,TGTGCCAGCAGCGTAGGTTTTTCGCCGAGCACCGGGGAGCTGTTTTTT
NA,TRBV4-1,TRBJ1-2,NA,CASSQDLWANNYGYTF,TGCGCCAGCAGCCAAGATCTATGGGCCAATAACTATGGCTACACCTTC
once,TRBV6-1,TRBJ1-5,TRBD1,CASSEQQGGYQPQHF,TGTGCCAGCAGTGAACAACAGGGGGGCTATCAGCCCCAGCATTTT
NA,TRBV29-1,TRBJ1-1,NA,CSASFVNVNTEAFF,TGCAGCGCTAGCTTTGTGAACGTGAACACTGAAGCTTTCTTT
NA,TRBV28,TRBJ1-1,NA,CASSLRQKNTEAFF,TGTGCCAGCAGTTTGCGACAGAAGAACACTGAAGCTTTCTTT
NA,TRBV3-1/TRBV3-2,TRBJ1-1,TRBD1,CASSAGTARSEAFF,TGTGCCAGCAGCGCCGGGACAGCGCGATCTGAAGCTTTCTTT
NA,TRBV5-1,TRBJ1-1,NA,CASSQQQSSTEAFF,TGCGCCAGCAGCCAGCAACAGTCGTCCACTGAAGCTTTCTTT
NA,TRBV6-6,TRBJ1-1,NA,CASKTGGIPTEAFF,TGTGCCAGCAAAACGGGGGGAATACCCACTGAAGCTTTCTTT
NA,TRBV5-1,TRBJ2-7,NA,CASSLQGSYEQYF,TGCGCCAGCAGCTTACAGGGTTCCTACGAGCAGTACTTC
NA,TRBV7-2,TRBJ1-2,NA,CASSFRGGNGYTF,TGTGCCAGCAGCTTCAGGGGCGGAAATGGCTACACCTTC
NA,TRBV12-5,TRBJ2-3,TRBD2,CASGFRTSGADGTDTQYF,TGTGCTAGTGGTTTTAGGACTAGCGGGGCTGATGGCACAGATACGCAGTATTTT
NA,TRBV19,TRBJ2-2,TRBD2,CASSRTSGGNTGELFF,TGTGCCAGTAGTAGGACTAGCGGGGGCAACACCGGGGAGCTGTTTTTT
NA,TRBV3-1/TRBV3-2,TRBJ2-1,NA,CASSQDRGSGGRRFHEQFF,TGTGCCAGCAGCCAAGATAGGGGGTCCGGGGGGAGGAGGTTCCATGAGCAGTTCTTC
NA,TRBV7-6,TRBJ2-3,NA,CASSSLDWLSTDTQYF,TGTGCCAGCAGCTCACTCGACTGGCTTAGCACAGATACGCAGTATTTT
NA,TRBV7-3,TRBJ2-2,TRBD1,CASSRPGQGNRELFF,TGTGCCAGCAGCCGCCCGGGACAGGGAAACCGGGAGCTGTTTTTT
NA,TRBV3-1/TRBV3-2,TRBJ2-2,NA,CASSQGRHLNTGELFF,TGTGCCAGCAGCCAAGGGAGGCACCTCAACACCGGGGAGCTGTTTTTT
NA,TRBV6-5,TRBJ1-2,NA,CASSPGGSNYGYTF,TGTGCCAGCAGCCCCGGCGGATCTAACTATGGCTACACCTTC
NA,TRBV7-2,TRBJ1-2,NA,CASSFLRNYGYTF,TGTGCCAGCAGCTTTCTCCGGAACTATGGCTACACCTTC